This T cell receptor beta chain was profiled in a study of T cell changes during pregnancy in multiple sclerosis. Measured with immunoSEQ multiplex PCR; TCRdb has only the in-frame clones, and not every one. The sample has approximately 70,000 clones, around 92% seen once. V gave up 4 bases and J gave up 8 bases; unmatched junction bases: 3. CDR1 is SQVTM and CDR2 is ANQGSEA in the germline V gene. The CDR3 is made up of 12 amino acids. This clone has a handful of counts. The origin of this receptor is a female donor in good health, enrolled as a control in a pregnancy study. Material: peripheral blood, obtained in the first trimester of pregnancy. The chain uses TRBV29-1 and TRBJ1-4; 8 nucleotides align to TRBD1. The CDR3 spells CSVAGGREKLFF. CDR3 DNA: TGCAGCGTTGCAGGGGGCAGAGAAAAACTGTTTTTT.